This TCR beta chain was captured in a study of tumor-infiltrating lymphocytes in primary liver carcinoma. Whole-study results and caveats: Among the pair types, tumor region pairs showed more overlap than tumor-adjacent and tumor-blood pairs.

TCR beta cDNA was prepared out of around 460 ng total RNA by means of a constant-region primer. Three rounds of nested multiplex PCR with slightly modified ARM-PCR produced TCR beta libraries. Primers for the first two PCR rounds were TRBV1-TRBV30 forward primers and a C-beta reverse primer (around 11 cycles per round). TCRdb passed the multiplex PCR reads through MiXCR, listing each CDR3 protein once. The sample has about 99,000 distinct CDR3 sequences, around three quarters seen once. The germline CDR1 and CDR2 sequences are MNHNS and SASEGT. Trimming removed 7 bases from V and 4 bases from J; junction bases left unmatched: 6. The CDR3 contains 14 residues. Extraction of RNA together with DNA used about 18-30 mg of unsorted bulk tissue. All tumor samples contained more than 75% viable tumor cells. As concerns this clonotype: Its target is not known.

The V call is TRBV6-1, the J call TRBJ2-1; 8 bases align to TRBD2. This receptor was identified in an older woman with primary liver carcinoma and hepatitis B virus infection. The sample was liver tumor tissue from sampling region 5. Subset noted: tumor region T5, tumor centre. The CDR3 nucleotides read TGTGCCAGCATCCGGGGGGGGCAGTACAATGAGCAGTTCTTC. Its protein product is CASIRGGQYNEQFF.